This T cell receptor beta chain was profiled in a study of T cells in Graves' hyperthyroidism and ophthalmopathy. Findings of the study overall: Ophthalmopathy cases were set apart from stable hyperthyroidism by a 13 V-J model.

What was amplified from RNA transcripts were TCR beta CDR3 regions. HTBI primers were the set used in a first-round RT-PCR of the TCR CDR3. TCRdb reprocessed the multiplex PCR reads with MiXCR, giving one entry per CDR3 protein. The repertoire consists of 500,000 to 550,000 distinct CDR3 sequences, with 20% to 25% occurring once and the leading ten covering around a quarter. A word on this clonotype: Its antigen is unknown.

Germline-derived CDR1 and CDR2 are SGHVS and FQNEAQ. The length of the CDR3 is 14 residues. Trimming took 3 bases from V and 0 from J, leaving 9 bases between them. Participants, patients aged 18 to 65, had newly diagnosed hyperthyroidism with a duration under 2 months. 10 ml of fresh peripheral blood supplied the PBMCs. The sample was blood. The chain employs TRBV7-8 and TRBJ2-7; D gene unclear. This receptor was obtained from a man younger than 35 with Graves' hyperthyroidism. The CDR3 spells CASSFKANSYEQYF. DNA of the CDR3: TGTGCCAGCAGCTTCAAGGCCAACTCCTACGAGCAGTACTTC.